The 26 T cell receptor beta chains given below trace back to one sample, sequenced in a study of blood T cell repertoires in COVID-19. TCRdb's copy holds only in-frame clones and misses some; the assay was immunoSEQ multiplex PCR. The sample has approximately 350,000 clones; 87% are singletons. Sample: peripheral blood. These receptors all stem from a woman between 45 and 60 years old with COVID-19, enrolled during active disease.

This rearrangement joins TRBV9 to TRBJ2-3; D may be TRBD2 (5 bases). Germline CDR1 and CDR2: SGDLS and YYNGEE. CDR3 length: 12 residues. Trimming pared 3 bases from V and 5 bases from J, leaving 7 bases between. The CDR3 DNA follows: TGTGCCAGCAGCGGGGCGGGAGATACGCAGTATTTT. It is translated as CASSGAGDTQYF.

The table lists this clone with a count of one. This sequence joins TRBV11-3 and TRBJ1-1, with 7 bases fitting TRBD1. Looked up from germline, CDR1 is SGHNT and CDR2 is YENEEA. With 4 bases clipped from V and 5 bases from J, the junction kept 16 bases outside the gene matches. This CDR3 has 17 amino acids. CDR3 in DNA: TGTGCCAGCAGCTCTATCCAACCGACAGGGAATAATACTGAAGCTTTCTTT. Protein: CASSSIQPTGNNTEAFF.

This chain links TRBV28 with TRBJ2-7; D gene ambiguous. V lost 5 bases to trimming and J lost 4 bases, with 9 bases between them. Germline V CDR1 and CDR2: MDHEN, SYDVKM. This CDR3 is built from 12 residues. CDR3 residues: CASSPPRYEQYF. Written as DNA, the CDR3 is TGTGCCAGCAGTCCCCCCCGGTACGAGCAGTACTTC.

The chain couples TRBV5-1 to TRBJ1-1; D gene unclear. Germline V lookup: CDR1 SGHRS, CDR2 YFSETQ. V lost 1 base and J 1 base, leaving 8 bases between the germline ends. The CDR3 has 14 amino acids. The CDR3 is CASSLRLQNTEAFF. The DNA of the CDR3 is TGCGCCAGCAGCTTGAGACTCCAGAACACTGAAGCTTTCTTT.

This sequence joins TRBV28 and TRBJ2-1, with unresolved D. The CDR3 has 17 amino acids. Germline-derived CDR1 and CDR2 are MDHEN and SYDVKM. V was cut by 6 bases and J by 3 bases, with 21 bases left in between. This CDR3 reads CASSPVLAVHHYNEQFF. CDR3 DNA sequence: TGTGCCAGCAGCCCAGTTTTGGCGGTACACCACTACAATGAGCAGTTCTTC. The variable domain in full, with the rest retrieved from reference TRBV28 and TRBJ2-1, is DVKVTQSSRYLVKRTGEKVFLECVQDMDHENMFWYRQDPGLGLRLIYFSYDVKMKEKGDIPEGYSVSREKKERFSLILESASTNQTSMYLCASSPVLAVHHYNEQFFGPGTRLTVL.

The chain has TRBV2 and TRBJ2-7; tentative D call: TRBD1 (5 bases). Per the germline V gene, CDR1 is SNHLY and CDR2 is FYNNEI. Trimming removed 6 bases at V and 0 bases at J, with 9 bases between. The CDR3 is 13 residues long. CDR3 residues: CASRAQVSYEQYF. CDR3 sequence (DNA): TGTGCCAGCAGGGCACAGGTCTCCTACGAGCAGTACTTC.

This clone came up once. J is TRBJ2-1 and V is TRBV7-9; TRBD1 might be the D (5 bases). V lost 1 base and J 5 bases, leaving 6 bases between the germline ends. CDR1 SEHNR and CDR2 FQNEAQ come from the germline V gene (reference sequence). This CDR3 spans 13 amino acids. The CDR3 DNA reads TGTGCCAGCAGCTTAGGGGGCCACAATGAGCAGTTCTTC. Translated: CASSLGGHNEQFF.

The chain carries TRBV19 and TRBJ1-1; 7 bases agree with TRBD1. This CDR3 spans 13 amino acids. CDR1 is LNHDA, CDR2 SQIVND, per germline (reference sequence). J lost 1 base, V lost 6 bases, and 2 bases had no gene match. CDR3 coding DNA: TGTGCCAGTAGGGGACAGAAGAACACTGAAGCTTTCTTT. Translation gives CASRGQKNTEAFF.

J is TRBJ1-3 and V is TRBV11-3, with a tentative D call TRBD1 (5 bases). From germline, CDR1 is SGHNT and CDR2 YENEEA. The V and J ends lost 5 bases and 0 bases respectively, with 17 bases between them. CDR3 length: 17 residues. CDR3 region: CASSPRLTGGSGNTIYF. CDR3 coding DNA: TGTGCCAGCAGCCCCAGGCTTACCGGGGGCTCTGGAAACACCATATATTTT.

The gene calls are TRBV6-1 and TRBJ1-2; tentatively, D is TRBD1 (5 bases). Per the germline V gene, CDR1 is MNHNS and CDR2 is SASEGT. V was pared by 2 bases and J by 8 bases, with 15 bases between. CDR3 length: 14 residues. The CDR3 is CASSEMEGPWGYTF. The CDR3 coding sequence is TGTGCCAGCAGTGAAATGGAGGGGCCCTGGGGCTACACCTTC.

This chain connects TRBV7-9 to TRBJ2-1; the D gene is possibly TRBD1 (6 bases). Trimming shortened V by 7 bases and J by 5 bases, and 18 bases separated the two germline ends. Germline V lookup: CDR1 SEHNR, CDR2 FQNEAQ (reference sequence). The CDR3 covers 15 residues. The CDR3 sequence: CASTYRVNADNEQFF. As DNA, the CDR3 is TGTGCCAGCACCTACAGGGTCAATGCTGACAATGAGCAGTTCTTC.

V is TRBV3-1 (or the pseudogene TRBV3-2) and J is TRBJ2-5, with D hard to call. In germline, CDR1 is LGHDT, CDR2 YNNKEL (reference sequence). CDR3 size: 17 residues. Trimming left V 0 bases short and J 2 bases short, with 16 bases between. The CDR3 DNA reads as TGTGCCAGCAGCCAAGATCCCAGCTTCGGGTATCAAGAGACCCAGTACTTC. Translating gives CASSQDPSFGYQETQYF.

This clone was seen just once. V is TRBV15 and J is TRBJ2-1, with 10 bases aligning to TRBD2. This CDR3 has 20 amino acids. CDR1 LNHNV and CDR2 YYDKDF come from the germline V gene (reference sequence). V dropped 5 bases and J dropped 3; count of bases not matched to a gene: 19. The CDR3 region has the DNA TGTGCCACCAGCGGTAAGACAGGGCTAGCGGGAGATCTATACTACAATGAGCAGTTCTTC. This sequence encodes CATSGKTGLAGDLYYNEQFF. Supplemented by reference TRBV15 and TRBJ2-1, the full variable domain reads DAMVIQNPRYQVTQFGKPVTLSCSQTLNHNVMYWYQQKSSQAPKLLFHYYDKDFNNEADTPDNFQSRRPNTSFCFLDIRSPGLGDTAMYLCATSGKTGLAGDLYYNEQFFGPGTRLTVL.

This clone was counted only a few times. Other nucleotide sequences in the sample specify the same CDR3. The chain links TRBV5-1 to TRBJ1-1; weak D call: TRBD1 (6 bases). Germline assignment: CDR1 SGHRS and CDR2 YFSETQ. V lost 6 bases and J lost 2, with 11 bases in between. CDR3 length equals 13 residues. This chain's CDR3 is CASTQGGNTEAFF. Written as DNA, the CDR3 is TGCGCCAGCACGCAAGGGGGTAACACTGAAGCTTTCTTT. The whole variable domain, filled in from reference TRBV5-1 and TRBJ1-1, reads KAGVTQTPRYLIKTRGQQVTLSCSPISGHRSVSWYQQTPGQGLQFLFEYFSETQRNKGNFPGRFSGRQFSNSRSEMNVSTLELGDSALYLCASTQGGNTEAFFGQGTRLTVV.

This clone appeared once. The V gene is TRBV5-4, the J gene TRBJ2-7; no clear D. The ends were cut back, 4 bases at V and 5 bases at J, with 16 bases in the middle. The CDR3 totals 14 residues. In germline, CDR1 is SGHNT, CDR2 YYREEE (reference sequence). The CDR3 reads CASSPPLVGNEQYF. DNA for the CDR3: TGTGCCAGCAGCCCCCCCTTAGTGGGCAACGAGCAGTACTTC.

This chain joins TRBV15 and TRBJ2-2; 12 bases are a match to TRBD2. The germline V gene has CDR1 LNHNV and CDR2 YYDKDF (reference sequence). V was pared by 0 bases and J by 4 bases, with 0 bases of the junction left unmatched. CDR3 length: 16 residues. The CDR3 sequence: CATSRELAGGTGELFF. CDR3 coding DNA: TGTGCCACCAGCAGAGAACTAGCGGGAGGCACCGGGGAGCTGTTTTTT.

The chain is built from TRBV24-1 and TRBJ2-3, with TRBD1 identical over 10 bases. Germline lookup yields CDR1 KGHDR and CDR2 SFDVKD. The V gene end was trimmed by 4 bases and the J gene end by 4 bases; junction bases not matched to a gene: 10. The CDR3 has 17 residues. As DNA, the CDR3 is TGTGCCACCAGTGACCCAGGGGACAGGGGCTTCCCAGATACGCAGTATTTT. This sequence encodes CATSDPGDRGFPDTQYF.

The rearrangement joins TRBV3-1 (or the pseudogene TRBV3-2) to TRBJ2-7; 9 bases match TRBD2. The CDR3 is 16 residues long. Trimming at V came to 1 base and at J to 7 bases, leaving 11 bases not matched to a gene. Germline V gives CDR1 LGHDT, CDR2 YNNKEL (reference sequence). This chain's CDR3 is CASSQVRVSGRLEQYF. In DNA form, the CDR3 reads TGTGCCAGCAGCCAAGTGCGGGTTAGCGGGAGATTGGAGCAGTACTTC.

The genes are TRBV27 and TRBJ1-1; D might be TRBD1 (5 bases). The germline V gene encodes CDR1 MNHEY and CDR2 SMNVEV (reference sequence). V dropped 2 bases and J dropped 6 bases, with 10 bases sitting between them. CDR3 size: 13 residues. For the CDR3, the DNA is TGTGCCAGCAGTTTAGGGGGAGGCTCTGAAGCTTTCTTT. This codes for CASSLGGGSEAFF.

CDR3 coding DNA: TGTGCCAGCTCAGTGTCTTGGGAGCCGCAAGCTTTCTTT. This encodes CASSVSWEPQAFF. The rearrangement links TRBV18 to TRBJ1-1; the D is unclear. The CDR3 extends over 13 amino acids. The V end lost 5 bases, the J end lost 9 bases, and 16 bases lay between the germline ends. Germline assignment: CDR1 KGHSH and CDR2 LQKENI.

V usage is TRBV7-9 and J usage is TRBJ1-1; D is uncertain. Germline assignment: CDR1 SEHNR and CDR2 FQNEAQ (reference sequence). This CDR3 comprises 13 residues. The V end was cut by 1 base, the J end by 3 bases, with 6 bases between. CDR3 coding DNA: TGTGCCAGCAGCTTAGATCAGGACACTGAAGCTTTCTTT. Its translation is CASSLDQDTEAFF.

This chain uses TRBV5-4 with TRBJ2-1; 9 bases are a match to TRBD2. With V trimmed by 1 base and J by 6 bases, 8 bases remained unmatched. The CDR3 runs 16 residues. Germline loops: CDR1 SGHNT, CDR2 YYREEE (reference sequence). The CDR3 protein is CASSLNGLAGINEQFF. CDR3 nucleotides: TGTGCCAGCAGCTTGAATGGGCTAGCGGGGATCAATGAGCAGTTCTTC.

Only a few counts were recorded for this clone. The chain carries TRBV10-1 and TRBJ2-7; TRBD1 might be the D (6 bases). The CDR3 loop spans 13 amino acids. Germline assignment: CDR1 WNHNN and CDR2 SYGVQD (reference sequence). V was pared by 5 bases and J by 4 bases, with 12 bases between. CDR3 protein: CASSPERGYEQYF. DNA of the CDR3: TGCGCCAGCAGTCCAGAAAGGGGGTACGAGCAGTACTTC.

The V gene is TRBV27, the J gene TRBJ1-4, with TRBD1 as a possible D gene (6 bases). Germline CDR1 is MNHEY and CDR2 is SMNVEV (reference sequence). Trimming removed 8 bases at V and 3 bases at J, with 13 bases between. The CDR3 spans 14 residues. CDR3 residues: CASETGRANEKLFF. CDR3 in DNA: TGTGCCAGCGAAACAGGGAGGGCTAATGAAAAACTGTTTTTT. Looking up the rest from reference TRBV27 and TRBJ1-4 gives the full variable domain: EAQVTQNPRYLITVTGKKLTVTCSQNMNHEYMSWYRQDPGLGLRQIYYSMNVEVTDKGDVPEGYKVSRKEKRNFPLILESPSPNQTSLYFCASETGRANEKLFFGSGTQLSVL.

This chain connects TRBV7-9 to TRBJ1-5, with D tentatively TRBD1 (6 bases). Germline CDR1 reads SEHNR; CDR2 reads FQNEAQ (reference sequence). V was pared by 5 bases and J by 2 bases, with 13 bases between. The CDR3 extends over 15 amino acids. The CDR3 sequence: CASSPGQGRNQPQHF. CDR3 coding DNA: TGTGCCAGCAGCCCGGGCCAGGGGCGCAATCAGCCCCAGCATTTT. The full variable domain, with the rest looked up from reference TRBV7-9 and TRBJ1-5, is DTGVSQNPRHKITKRGQNVTFRCDPISEHNRLYWYRQTLGQGPEFLTYFQNEAQLEKSRLLSDRFSAERPKGSFSTLEIQRTEQGDSAMYLCASSPGQGRNQPQHFGDGTRLSIL.

In this sample, this clone turned up once. The V call is TRBV5-1, the J call TRBJ2-3, with 12 nucleotides matching TRBD2. The junction had 11 bases not matched to a gene; V was cut back by 5 bases and J by 1 base. The length of the CDR3 is 18 residues. Germline V gives CDR1 SGHRS, CDR2 YFSETQ. The CDR3 loop is CASSLILAGGRGTDTQYF. The DNA for the CDR3 is TGCGCCAGCAGTTTAATACTAGCGGGAGGCAGAGGCACAGATACGCAGTATTTT.